This T cell receptor (beta chain) was identified during a study of blood T cell repertoires in COVID-19. This CDR3 comprises 16 residues. Deletions cut 1 base from V and 2 bases from J, with 12 bases between. The germline V gene has CDR1 LNHDA and CDR2 SQIVND (reference sequence). Using immunoSEQ multiplex PCR, the repertoire was profiled, and TCRdb retains in-frame clones only, with some absent. The sample contains 300,000 to 350,000 clones, roughly 90% of which appear only once. The sample taken for sequencing was peripheral blood. This receptor was identified in a woman in her seventies with COVID-19, enrolled during active disease. This chain uses TRBV19 with TRBJ1-5; a possible D gene is TRBD1 (5 bases). CDR3 in amino acids: CASSIGSGWGNQPQHF. The DNA of the CDR3 is TGTGCCAGTAGTATAGGGTCAGGGTGGGGCAATCAGCCCCAGCATTTT.